The T cell receptor beta chain under discussion was sequenced for a study of beta chain features in type 1 diabetes (dated by TCRdb to the late 2010s). Regarding the research as a whole: No differences in mean age, gender distribution, total cell number or subset yield were found between patients and healthy donors. Across all samples, fewer than 130 million sorted cells were examined, and cell number per subset correlated strongly with RNA yield. In the study, TCRB repertoires of sorted circulating CD4+ T cell subsets from recently diagnosed type 1 diabetes patients were compared with those of matched healthy donors. Regulatory and stem cell-like memory subsets were isolated from only 8 patients and roughly 8 healthy donors, whereas naive and central memory subsets came from all 28 donors.

Overall study outcomes, separate from this receptor: PCR may preferentially amplify shorter templates, but because patient and control samples were amplified and corrected together, any resulting skew would affect both groups equally. The naive, central memory and regulatory TCRB repertoires appeared to resemble one another more closely among patients than among healthy donors. Because cDNA rather than genomic DNA was sequenced, highly expressing activated cells could have been over-represented, although no difference in activation and CD3 levels was found between groups. Patients with type 1 diabetes made fewer insertions and deleted more nucleotides at VDJ recombination sites, implying thymic rearrangement abnormalities. Only small numbers of individuals were included in the HLA sub-analyses, which left unresolved whether HLA type had any influence on TCRB rearrangement. A moderate but significant shortening of TCRB CDR3 length was observed in type 1 diabetes patients in all four CD4+ subsets.

This clone has just a few counts. The specificity of this receptor is unknown. No clone much larger than this one lies a single base away; base qualities are absent. The entire amount of isolated RNA was reverse transcribed using the High Capacity cDNA Reverse Transcription Kit, so the sequenced TCRB transcripts were expressed ones. Naive, central memory and regulatory T cell samples underwent deep immunoSEQ sequencing, averaging about 3.3 million total reads per sample. Sorted cells were lysed in RLT buffer and RNA was extracted with DNase-treated RNeasy Micro or Mini kits, depending on cell number. To prevent cross-contamination, every cell subset was processed on its own, while patient and healthy donor samples were processed together. Using the immunoSEQ multiplex PCR, TCRB sequences were amplified from cDNA into 87-bp fragments spanning the CDR3 region. The amplicons were sequenced using the Illumina HiSeq platform. Turning to the authors' computational methods: Synthetic template baselines were used to correct PCR bias computationally, reads within Hamming distance 2 were collapsed together, and singletons that could not be merged were discarded. By aligning reads against IMGT, V, D and J genes, CDR3 length, and insertions or deletions at six rearrangement sites were assigned. Within each subset, clonotype counts were normalized to the number of sorted cells before true diversity and Gini coefficients were calculated with the tcR R package. The overlap coefficient, calculated on TCRB nucleotide sequences, was used to quantify repertoire sharing. Out-of-frame TCRB sequences from naive cells were analyzed as a proxy for the pre-selection repertoire. TCRdb holds this immuneACCESS table with in-frame rearrangements only. Some clones are missing; in checked studies, unresolved V genes explain under half, and the rest has no known cause. For V, J and clone size, that table is used; D and trimming come from the DNA. The sample table holds over 500,000 clones, of which around 15% were seen once. The biggest ten clones account for around 0.1% of the sample.

The CDR3 goes from the cysteine to the phenylalanine over 16 residues. Of the read, only the CDR3 DNA is kept; its 48 bases are in frame from base 1. CDR1 is given as SGHRS and CDR2 as YFSETQ, both from the germline V gene. The trim is 5 bases for V and 7 bases for J, with a gap of 19 bases between the germline ends. Each donor gave one peripheral blood draw, averaging around 0.11 L, which was collected into heparinised tubes. Naive, central memory, regulatory and stem cell-like memory CD4+ T cells were sorted on a BD FACSAria II using a panel including CD45RO, CCR7, CD25, CD127, CD95 and CD27. All sorted populations exceeded 95% purity. PBMCs were separated immediately by Lymphoprep density gradient centrifugation and were stained directly, without being cultured. So that batch effects would be minimized, each experiment stained and sorted samples in pairs, pairing one healthy donor with one patient.

The sequence links TRBV5-1 to TRBJ1-6; possibly the D gene is TRBD1, per 5 matching bases. Source material: naive CD4+ T cells from blood. The sample's cell subset or site label, in plain terms: true naive CD4+ T cells. The clonotype comes from a man in his late teens or twenties in good health. The CDR3 protein is CASSHKAGEGNSPLHF. The nucleotide sequence is given as TGCGCCAGCAGTCACAAGGCGGGGGAAGGAAATTCACCCCTCCACTTT.